The clone carrying this TCR beta chain was detected only a few times. The record originates from a study of blood T cells in healthy people across ages. A second PCR of 7 to 11 cycles used a sample-barcoded 5' primer and a J-beta primer mix. TCRdb passed the 5' RACE reads through MiXCR, listing each CDR3 protein once. This repertoire shows just under 750,000 distinct CDR3 sequences, about a fifth found once; its top ten account for about 20%. Sequencing was carried out using blood. The clonotype comes from a man between 70 and 80 years old in good health.

CDR3 nucleotide sequence: TGTGCCAGCAGCCAAAGAGGGCGGACGGCTGAAGCTTTCTTT. This translates into CASSQRGRTAEAFF. This rearrangement joins TRBV3-1 to TRBJ1-1; D remains ambiguous. The germline V and J ends were trimmed by 2 bases and 6 bases, with 13 bases remaining between them. Germline loops: CDR1 LGHDT, CDR2 YNNKEL (reference sequence). CDR3 length: 14 amino acids.